This TCR beta chain emerged from a study of cytomegalovirus exposure and HLA in healthy donors. PCR used 60 Vbeta primers and 13 Jbeta primers. TCRdb's table, derived via immunoSEQ multiplex PCR, lists solely in-frame clones and lacks some. Of 160,000 or so clones detected, almost 85% appear once; the ten largest clones hold roughly 1%. Participants comprised healthy donors of bone marrow. V was shortened by 5 bases and J by 0 bases, with 13 bases between the two germline ends. Per germline, CDR1 SGHNT and CDR2 YYREEE (reference sequence). CDR3 length: 15 residues. The sample comprised PBMCs. The receptor was isolated from a man between 25 and 39 years old in good health and CMV-seronegative. The chain employs TRBV5-4 and TRBJ2-3; D is uncertain. The CDR3 DNA is TGTGCCAGCAGTTTCAAAGCGAGGAGCACAGATACGCAGTATTTT. It codes for CASSFKARSTDTQYF.